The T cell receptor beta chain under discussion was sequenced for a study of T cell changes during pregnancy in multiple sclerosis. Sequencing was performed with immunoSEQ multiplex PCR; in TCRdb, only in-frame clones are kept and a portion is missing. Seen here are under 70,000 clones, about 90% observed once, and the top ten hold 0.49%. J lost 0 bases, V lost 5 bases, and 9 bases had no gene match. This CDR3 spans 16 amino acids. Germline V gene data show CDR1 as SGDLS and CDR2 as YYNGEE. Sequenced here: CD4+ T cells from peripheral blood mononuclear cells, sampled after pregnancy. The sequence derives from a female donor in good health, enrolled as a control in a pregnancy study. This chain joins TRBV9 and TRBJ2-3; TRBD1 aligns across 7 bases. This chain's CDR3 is CASSRTGTVSTDTQYF. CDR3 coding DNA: TGTGCCAGCAGTCGTACAGGGACAGTTAGCACAGATACGCAGTATTTT.